Presented here are 32 T cell receptor beta chains from one specimen sequenced in a study of blood T cells in healthy people across ages. Then a second PCR, running about 6 to 11 cycles, was carried out with a sample-barcoded 5' primer and a J-beta primer mix. TCRdb independently ran MiXCR on the 5' RACE reads; one entry per CDR3 protein. The sample yields about 1,000,000 distinct CDR3 sequences, over 35% seen once. Specimen: blood. These receptors all come from a woman aged 60 to 75 in good health.

CDR3 protein: CSVEGQSVTRQYF. The CDR3 DNA follows: TGCAGCGTTGAAGGACAGTCTGTTACCCGGCAGTACTTC. The rearrangement links TRBV29-1 to TRBJ2-7, with a tentative D call TRBD1 (5 bases). Deletions cut 1 base from V and 9 bases from J, with 16 bases between. The CDR3 totals 13 residues. Germline V gene data show CDR1 as SQVTM and CDR2 as ANQGSEA.

J is TRBJ2-1 and V is TRBV27, with TRBD2 matching 9 bases. J was trimmed by 7 bases and V by 3 bases; bases with no gene match: 10. CDR3 length equals 16 residues. Germline V gives CDR1 MNHEY, CDR2 SMNVEV (reference sequence). The CDR3 sequence is CASSFKSPSGKNEQFF. The CDR3 bases are TGTGCCAGCAGTTTTAAGTCTCCTAGCGGGAAGAATGAGCAGTTCTTC.

This clonotype was seen more than once but under ten times. The chain recombines TRBV7-9 with TRBJ2-5; 7 positions match TRBD1. The end of the DNA is better explained by TRBJ2-7, so the J call may be wrong. Germline CDR1 SEHNR, CDR2 FQNEAQ (reference sequence). CDR3 length: 16 residues. The CDR3 DNA reads TGTGCCAGCAGCTTACCGGCCGGGACAGTTTCGGACGAGCAGTACTTC. This gives the protein CASSLPAGTVSDEQYF.

J is TRBJ2-5 and V is TRBV9, with TRBD1 identical over 8 bases. Germline CDR1 is SGDLS and CDR2 is YYNGEE. The V segment lost 8 bases and the J segment 11 bases; nucleotides outside the gene matches: 14. This CDR3 has 13 amino acids. This CDR3 reads CASDRGSTNEQYF. The CDR3 DNA follows: TGTGCCAGTGACAGGGGTTCTACCAATGAGCAGTACTTC. Looking up the rest from reference TRBV9 and TRBJ2-5 gives the full variable domain: DSGVTQTPKHLITATGQRVTLRCSPRSGDLSVYWYQQSLDQGLQFLIQYYNGEERAKGNILERFSAQQFPDLHSELNLSSLELGDSALYFCASDRGSTNEQYFGPGTRLLVL.

The rearrangement uses TRBV5-1 and TRBJ2-1, with 7 bases fitting TRBD2. The CDR3 extends over 15 amino acids. Germline assignment: CDR1 SGHRS and CDR2 YFSETQ. Losses at the gene ends were 0 bases for V and 5 bases for J; bases not matched to a gene: 5. CDR3 nucleotide sequence: TGCGCCAGCAGCTTGGCAGGGCGGGAGAACAATGAGCAGTTCTTC. As protein: CASSLAGRENNEQFF.

The CDR3 protein is CASSPGGGGNNEQFF. The CDR3 region has the DNA TGCGCCAGCAGCCCAGGGGGAGGAGGGAACAATGAGCAGTTCTTC. The chain has TRBV5-1 and TRBJ2-1, with D possibly TRBD1 on 7 matching bases. There are 15 residues in the CDR3. V lost 4 bases, J lost 5 bases, and 16 bases lay in between. Germline CDR1 and CDR2: SGHRS and YFSETQ.

The sample holds many counts of this clonotype. The chain recombines TRBV15 with TRBJ2-7, with D unclear. The CDR3 sequence is 15 residues long. Germline V gene lookup returns CDR1 LNHNV and CDR2 YYDKDF (reference sequence). Trimming stripped 0 bases from V and 3 bases from J, with 12 bases between. Written as DNA, the CDR3 is TGTGCCACCAGCAGAGATGGATCAGGCAGCTACGAGCAGTACTTC. Translated, it gives CATSRDGSGSYEQYF.

A word on this clonotype: The germline gene is not matched at one end of the junction; a read error may be the cause. The chain employs TRBV7-8 and TRBJ1-5; TRBD1 aligns across 7 bases. The germline V gene encodes CDR1 SGHVS and CDR2 FQNEAQ. The CDR3 length is 15 residues. The DNA for the CDR3 is TGTGCCAGCAGCCCCCGGGACAGAAACAATCAGCCCCGGCATTTT. Protein product: CASSPRDRNNQPRHF.

This chain connects TRBV6-5 to TRBJ2-1, with a possible D match to TRBD1 (5 bases). This CDR3 has 14 amino acids. V lost 2 bases, J lost 6 bases, and 11 bases lay in between. Germline values: CDR1 MNHEY, CDR2 SVGAGI. The CDR3 nucleotides are TGTGCCAGCAGTTACGCCCAGGGTGGCAATGAGCAGTTCTTC. Residues: CASSYAQGGNEQFF.

The V and J genes are TRBV9 and TRBJ1-6, with a tentative D call TRBD1 (5 bases). V was trimmed by 1 base and J by 5 bases, leaving 13 bases between them. CDR3 length equals 16 residues. Germline-derived CDR1 and CDR2 are SGDLS and YYNGEE. The chain's CDR3 is CASSVQGAPDNSPLHF. In nucleotides, the CDR3 is TGTGCCAGCAGCGTACAAGGGGCGCCAGATAATTCACCCCTCCACTTT.

This chain joins TRBV12-3 or TRBV12-4 and TRBJ2-5, with D maybe TRBD2 (6 bases). The CDR3 has 15 residues. Trimming cost V 2 bases and J 5 bases, with 15 bases left between them. The CDR3 spells CASSLTSRSWETQYF. Written as DNA, the CDR3 is TGTGCCAGCAGTTTAACTAGCAGGAGCTGGGAGACCCAGTACTTC.

In its sample, this clonotype was seen a few times. This rearrangement joins TRBV7-3 to TRBJ2-3; D is ambiguous. Germline CDR1 and CDR2: SGHTA and FQGTGA. This CDR3 region has 15 residues. The ends were cut back, 6 bases at V and 5 bases at J, with 18 bases in the middle. The CDR3 sequence is CASSLNGGYQDTQYF. The CDR3 nucleotides are TGTGCCAGCAGTCTTAACGGTGGATATCAAGATACGCAGTATTTT.

This chain connects TRBV9 to TRBJ2-3; TRBD2 agrees at 10 bases. CDR1 and CDR2 (germline): SGDLS, YYNGEE. J lost 3 bases, V lost 0 bases, and 4 bases had no gene match. CDR3 length equals 16 residues. CDR3 nucleotides: TGTGCCAGCAGCGTAGAGGCTAGCGGGAGAACAGATACGCAGTATTTT. Its translation: CASSVEASGRTDTQYF.

The V gene is TRBV6-5, the J gene TRBJ2-7; weak D call: TRBD2 (5 bases). This CDR3 contains 11 residues. Germline values: CDR1 MNHEY, CDR2 SVGAGI. Trimming removed 9 bases from V and 7 bases from J, with 13 bases in between. In DNA form, the CDR3 reads TGTGCCAGTACCTGGGAGAGTGAGCAGTACTTC. Protein product: CASTWESEQYF.

This clonotype was recorded once. The chain has TRBV5-1 and TRBJ2-7; D remains ambiguous. The V end was cut by 0 bases, the J end by 4 bases, with 11 bases between. Per the germline V gene, CDR1 is SGHRS and CDR2 is YFSETQ. The CDR3 has 14 residues. The DNA for the CDR3 is TGCGCCAGCAGCTTGGTCGCCAGTTGGTACGAGCAGTACTTC. It is translated as CASSLVASWYEQYF.

This clonotype has just a few counts. The gene calls are TRBV11-1 and TRBJ2-5; 15 bases are a match to TRBD2. The germline gives CDR1 SGHAT, CDR2 FQDESV (reference sequence). V lost 5 bases, J lost 5 bases, and 3 bases stayed unmatched. This CDR3 region has 15 residues. The CDR3 loop is CASSRGTSGRETQYF. As DNA, the CDR3 is TGTGCCAGCAGCCGCGGGACTAGCGGGAGGGAGACCCAGTACTTC.

V is TRBV20-1 and J is TRBJ2-3; no clear D. Trimming stripped 3 bases from V and 8 bases from J, with 12 bases between. The germline V gene encodes CDR1 DFQATT and CDR2 SNEGSKA (reference sequence). CDR3 length equals 12 residues. CDR3 in amino acids: CSASHLVGTQYF. In DNA form, the CDR3 reads TGCAGTGCTAGTCATCTAGTCGGTACGCAGTATTTT.

V gene TRBV4-2 combines with J gene TRBJ2-7, with 8 bases matching TRBD1. Germline CDR1 and CDR2: LGHNA and YNFKEQ. This CDR3 spans 18 amino acids. V shed 2 bases and J 0 bases; nucleotides not matched to a gene: 12. This chain's CDR3 is CASSQRGGTGRSSYEQYF. CDR3 sequence (DNA): TGTGCCAGCAGCCAAAGAGGGGGGACAGGTCGGAGCTCCTACGAGCAGTACTTC.

This clonotype was seen only a few times. V is TRBV2 and J is TRBJ2-4; D is unresolved. Trimming removed 8 bases at V and 1 base at J, with 12 bases between. Germline CDR1 SNHLY, CDR2 FYNNEI. This CDR3 is 14 amino acids long. The CDR3: CASGEGSAKNIQYF. In nucleotides, the CDR3 is TGTGCCAGCGGCGAAGGGTCTGCCAAAAACATTCAGTACTTC.

This clonotype was counted between two and nine times. This rearrangement joins TRBV12-3 or TRBV12-4 to TRBJ2-7; 11 nucleotides agree with TRBD2. The V and J ends lost 3 bases and 7 bases, in that order; junction bases with no gene match: 5. This CDR3 is 14 amino acids long. In DNA, the CDR3 is TGTGCCAGCAGTTTTGCGACTAGCGGGAATGAGCAGTACTTC. Protein sequence: CASSFATSGNEQYF.

The CDR3 coding sequence is TGTGCCAGCAGTTCTGGGACTAGCGGGAACCTACCAATGGAGCAGTACTTC. This gives the protein CASSSGTSGNLPMEQYF. The chain recombines TRBV27 with TRBJ2-7, with 13 bases fitting TRBD2. The CDR3 contains 17 residues. Trimming removed 4 bases from V and 7 bases from J; junction bases left unmatched: 13. CDR1 is MNHEY and CDR2 is SMNVEV in the germline V gene (reference sequence).

The chain uses TRBV7-6 and TRBJ2-3, with D perhaps matching TRBD2 (7 bases). CDR1 is SGHVS and CDR2 is FNYEAQ in the germline V gene. The CDR3 loop spans 16 amino acids. Trimming pared 2 bases from V and 2 bases from J, leaving 14 bases between. CDR3 DNA sequence: TGTGCCAGCAGCTTATGGGGGGGGCCGACCACAGATACGCAGTATTTT. As protein: CASSLWGGPTTDTQYF.

In its sample, this clonotype was seen once. The chain has TRBV12-3 or TRBV12-4 and TRBJ2-1; 8 nucleotides line up with TRBD2. J lost 2 bases, V lost 7 bases, and 7 bases had no gene match. The CDR3 is 15 residues long. In nucleotides, the CDR3 is TGTGCCAGCACCCGCTCGGGAGGGACCTACAATGAGCAGTTCTTC. It specifies CASTRSGGTYNEQFF.

The chain links TRBV20-1 to TRBJ1-4, with unresolved D. The CDR3 has 11 residues. Deletions cut 6 bases from V and 7 bases from J, with 9 bases between. CDR1 and CDR2 (germline): DFQATT, SNEGSKA (reference sequence). CDR3 nucleotide sequence: TGCAGTGCCAGTCCCGTTGAAAAACTGTTTTTT. Translated: CSASPVEKLFF.

The chain combines TRBV10-3 with TRBJ2-5; a weak D match, TRBD1 (6 bases). V was shortened by 7 bases and J by 1 base, with 13 bases between the two germline ends. This CDR3 spans 14 amino acids. The germline V gene encodes CDR1 ENHRY and CDR2 SYGVKD. DNA for the CDR3: TGTGCCATCATGGGGGCATATGGCCAAGAGACCCAGTACTTC. Protein: CAIMGAYGQETQYF.

As for this clonotype: No conserved phenylalanine or tryptophan is present at the end of the CDR3, so a read error is the likely explanation. DNA for the CDR3: TGCAGTGCTAGAGATAACCTAGCGCCCACCTACGAGCAGTACCTC. Protein sequence: CSARDNLAPTYEQYL. The chain has TRBV20-1 and TRBJ2-7, with TRBD2 as a possible D gene (6 bases). CDR3 size: 15 residues. V gave up 0 bases and J gave up 2 bases, with 14 bases separating them. Germline V lookup: CDR1 DFQATT, CDR2 SNEGSKA (reference sequence).

The V call is TRBV2, the J call TRBJ2-1; 11 bases line up with TRBD2. There are 13 residues in the CDR3. The J segment lost 7 bases and the V segment lost 4 bases, leaving 0 bases of the junction unmatched. Germline CDR1 is SNHLY and CDR2 is FYNNEI. As DNA, the CDR3 is TGTGCCAGCAGTGGGACTAGCGGGAATGAGCAGTTCTTC. Translating it yields CASSGTSGNEQFF.

The chain links TRBV5-1 to TRBJ1-1; TRBD1 is a possible D gene (6 bases). The CDR3 sequence is 16 residues long. Germline V gene lookup returns CDR1 SGHRS and CDR2 YFSETQ. The V gene lost 3 bases and the J gene lost 1 base, with 16 bases spanning the gap. CDR3 amino acids: CASSWGWGATNTEAFF. The CDR3 coding sequence is TGCGCCAGCAGCTGGGGATGGGGGGCCACGAACACTGAAGCTTTCTTT.

Details on this clonotype: Without the conserved terminal phenylalanine or tryptophan, this CDR3 likely stems from a read error. The chain has TRBV28 and TRBJ2-5; a possible D gene is TRBD2 (6 bases). This CDR3 is built from 11 residues. CDR1 and CDR2 from the germline V gene are MDHEN and SYDVKM. V was cut by 6 bases and J by 11 bases, with 13 bases left in between. The CDR3 sequence: CASSRREEQYL. DNA for the CDR3: TGTGCCAGCAGCCGGAGGGAGGAGCAGTACTTA.

This CDR3 is CASRSLFLETQYF. CDR3 nucleotide sequence: TGTGCCAGCAGATCCCTGTTTCTAGAGACCCAGTACTTC. The chain joins TRBV27 to TRBJ2-7, with no clear D. The J call may be wrong; the DNA end is better matched by TRBJ2-5. The germline V gene encodes CDR1 MNHEY and CDR2 SMNVEV (reference sequence). The CDR3 consists of 13 residues.

The gene calls are TRBV9 and TRBJ2-4; maybe TRBD2 (6 bases). This CDR3 has 15 amino acids. CDR1 is SGDLS and CDR2 is YYNGEE in the germline V gene. Trimming took 4 bases from V and 8 from J, leaving 19 bases between them. The CDR3 sequence is CASSIAETRGDIQYF. CDR3 bases: TGTGCCAGCAGCATAGCCGAGACTAGAGGGGACATTCAGTACTTC. The full variable domain, rest sourced from reference TRBV9 and TRBJ2-4, is DSGVTQTPKHLITATGQRVTLRCSPRSGDLSVYWYQQSLDQGLQFLIQYYNGEERAKGNILERFSAQQFPDLHSELNLSSLELGDSALYFCASSIAETRGDIQYFGAGTRLSVL.

The rearrangement uses TRBV6-5 and TRBJ2-1; 7 bases align to TRBD2. Germline V gene sequence: CDR1 MNHEY, CDR2 SVGAGI. The CDR3 totals 16 residues. J gave up 4 bases and V 3 bases, and 9 bases lay outside the gene matches. CDR3 sequence: CASSYGSGLPYNEQFF. As DNA, the CDR3 is TGTGCCAGCAGTTATGGGTCGGGACTACCTTACAATGAGCAGTTCTTC.